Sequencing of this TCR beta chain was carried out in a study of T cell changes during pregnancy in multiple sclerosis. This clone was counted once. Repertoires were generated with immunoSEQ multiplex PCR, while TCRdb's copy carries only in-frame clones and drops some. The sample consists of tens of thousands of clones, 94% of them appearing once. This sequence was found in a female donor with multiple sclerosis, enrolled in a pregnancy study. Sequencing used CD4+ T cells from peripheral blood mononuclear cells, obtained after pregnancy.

The CDR3 loop is CASSLGPQRGRSYNEQFF. CDR3 in DNA: TGCGCCAGCAGCTTGGGTCCACAGCGGGGGCGCTCCTACAATGAGCAGTTCTTC. The chain couples TRBV5-1 to TRBJ2-1; 8 nucleotides match TRBD2. The CDR3 has 18 amino acids. Germline V gives CDR1 SGHRS, CDR2 YFSETQ. V shed 0 bases and J 0 bases; nucleotides not matched to a gene: 8.